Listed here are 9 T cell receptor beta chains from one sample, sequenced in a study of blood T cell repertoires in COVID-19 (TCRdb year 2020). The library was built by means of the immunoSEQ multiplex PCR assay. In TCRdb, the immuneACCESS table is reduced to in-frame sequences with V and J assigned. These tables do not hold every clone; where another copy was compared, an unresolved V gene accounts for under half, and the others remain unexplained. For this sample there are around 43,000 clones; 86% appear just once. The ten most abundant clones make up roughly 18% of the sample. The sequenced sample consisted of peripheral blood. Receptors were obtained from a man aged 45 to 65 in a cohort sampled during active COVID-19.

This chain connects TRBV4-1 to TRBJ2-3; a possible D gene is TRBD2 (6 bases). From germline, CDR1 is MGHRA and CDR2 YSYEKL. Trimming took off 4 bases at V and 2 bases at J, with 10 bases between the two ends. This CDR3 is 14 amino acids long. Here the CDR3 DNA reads TGCGCCAGCAGCCCCCGGGAGTACACAGATACGCAGTATTTT. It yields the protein CASSPREYTDTQYF.

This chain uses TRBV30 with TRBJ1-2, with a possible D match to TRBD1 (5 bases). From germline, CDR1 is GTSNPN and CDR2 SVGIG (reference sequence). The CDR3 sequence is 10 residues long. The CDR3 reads CATEATAYTF. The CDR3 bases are TGTGCTACCGAAGCGACAGCCTACACCTTC.

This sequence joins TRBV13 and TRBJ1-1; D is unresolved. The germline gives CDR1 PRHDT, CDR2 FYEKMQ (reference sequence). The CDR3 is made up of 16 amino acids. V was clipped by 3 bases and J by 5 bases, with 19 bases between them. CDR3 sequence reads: CASSFAPRRAGTEAFF. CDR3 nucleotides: TGTGCCAGCAGCTTTGCCCCCCGGCGGGCTGGTACTGAAGCTTTCTTT. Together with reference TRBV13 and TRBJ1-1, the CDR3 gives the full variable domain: AAGVIQSPRHLIKEKRETATLKCYPIPRHDTVYWYQQGPGQDPQFLISFYEKMQSDKGSIPDRFSAQQFSDYHSELNMSSLELGDSALYFCASSFAPRRAGTEAFFGQGTRLTVV.

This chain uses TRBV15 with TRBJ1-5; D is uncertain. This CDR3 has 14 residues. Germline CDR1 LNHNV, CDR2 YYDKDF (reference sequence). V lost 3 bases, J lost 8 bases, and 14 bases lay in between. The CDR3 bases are TGTGCCACCAGCAGCAGTGCTTTGGTGGAGCCCCAGCATTTT. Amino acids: CATSSSALVEPQHF.

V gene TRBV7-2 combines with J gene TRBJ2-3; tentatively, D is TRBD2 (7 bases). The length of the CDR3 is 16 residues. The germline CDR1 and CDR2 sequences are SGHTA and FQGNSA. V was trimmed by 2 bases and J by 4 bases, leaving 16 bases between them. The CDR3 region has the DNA TGTGCCAGCAGCTTAAGGCCCCCGGGGGGCCCAGATACGCAGTATTTT. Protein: CASSLRPPGGPDTQYF. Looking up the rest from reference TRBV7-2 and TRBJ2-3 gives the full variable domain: GAGVSQSPSNKVTEKGKDVELRCDPISGHTALYWYRQSLGQGLEFLIYFQGNSAPDKSGLPSDRFSAERTGGSVSTLTIQRTQQEDSAVYLCASSLRPPGGPDTQYFGPGTRLTVL.

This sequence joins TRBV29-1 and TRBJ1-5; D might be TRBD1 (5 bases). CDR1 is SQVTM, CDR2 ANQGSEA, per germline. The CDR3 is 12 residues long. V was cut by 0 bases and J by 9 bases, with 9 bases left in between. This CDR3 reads CSVEDGGGPQHF. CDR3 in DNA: TGCAGCGTTGAAGATGGGGGAGGGCCCCAGCATTTT.

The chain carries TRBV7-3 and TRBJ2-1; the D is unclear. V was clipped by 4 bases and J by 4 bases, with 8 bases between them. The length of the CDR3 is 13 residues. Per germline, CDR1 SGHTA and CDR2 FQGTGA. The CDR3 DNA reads TGTGCCAGCAGCTCCGAAACTTACAATGAGCAGTTCTTC. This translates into CASSSETYNEQFF. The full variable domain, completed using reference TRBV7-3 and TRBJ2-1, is GAGVSQTPSNKVTEKGKYVELRCDPISGHTALYWYRQSLGQGPEFLIYFQGTGAADDSGLPNDRFFAVRPEGSVSTLKIQRTERGDSAVYLCASSSETYNEQFFGPGTRLTVL.

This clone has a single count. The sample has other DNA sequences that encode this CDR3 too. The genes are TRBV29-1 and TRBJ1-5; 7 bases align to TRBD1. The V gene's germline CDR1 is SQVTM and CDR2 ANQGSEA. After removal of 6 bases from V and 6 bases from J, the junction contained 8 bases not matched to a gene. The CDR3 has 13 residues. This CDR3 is CSVRKGAGQPQHF. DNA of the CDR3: TGCAGCGTACGGAAGGGGGCAGGTCAGCCCCAGCATTTT.

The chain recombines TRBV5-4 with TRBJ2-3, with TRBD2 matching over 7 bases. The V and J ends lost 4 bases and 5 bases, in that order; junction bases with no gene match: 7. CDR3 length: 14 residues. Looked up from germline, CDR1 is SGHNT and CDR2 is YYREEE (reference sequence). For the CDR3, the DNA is TGTGCCAGCAGCCTCGGACTAGTAGGAGATACGCAGTATTTT. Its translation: CASSLGLVGDTQYF.